A selection of T cell receptor beta chains follows, all from one sample in a study of shared clonotypes between healthy human individuals. The repertoire was sequenced with immunoSEQ multiplex PCR; TCRdb's copy has only in-frame clones and lacks some. The repertoire holds around 2,100,000 clones, with about 95% as singletons. Sequenced input: naive CD8+ T cells sorted from blood. All receptors come from a man aged 18 to 29 in good health. Each CDR3 is given with its conserved first and last residue. A D gene is named only where the DNA matches it firmly. Clone sizes are given selectively: once, few, many, or a class where the clone is expanded.

V	J	size	D	DNA	CDR3
TRBV27	TRBJ2-7	.	.	TGTGCCAGCAGTTTAACGGGGGCCCACTCCTACGAGCAGTACTTC	CASSLTGAHSYEQYF
TRBV30	TRBJ2-2	.	.	TGTGCCTGGAGCGAGGGGGGGCGCGGGGAGCTGTTTTTT	CAWSEGGRGELFF
TRBV2	TRBJ1-6	few	TRBD1	TGTGCCAGCAGCGGGGACAGGGGGTTCTCACCCCTCCACTTT	CASSGDRGFSPLHF
TRBV5-5	TRBJ1-1	.	TRBD1	TGTGCCAGCAGCCCAGTGGACAGGGGGCCTTTTGACACTGAAGCTTTCTTT	CASSPVDRGPFDTEAFF
TRBV7-9	TRBJ1-1	once	TRBD1	TGTGCCAGCAGCTCCCGGGACAGCATGAACACTGAAGCTTTCTTT	CASSSRDSMNTEAFF
TRBV7-9	TRBJ2-3	once	.	TGTGCCAGCAGCTGGACGATTGGGGACACAGATACGCAGTATTTT	CASSWTIGDTDTQYF
TRBV11-2	TRBJ1-6	.	TRBD1	TGTGCCAGCAGCAGAGGACAGGGGGCCAACTATAATTCACCCCTCCACTTT	CASSRGQGANYNSPLHF
TRBV30	TRBJ2-1	.	.	TGTGCCTGGCGGAAGGCACGGGGAAGCTCCTACAATGAGCAGTTCTTC	CAWRKARGSSYNEQFF
TRBV14	TRBJ2-1	.	TRBD2	TGTGCCAGCAGTCTTTGGACTAGCGGGTCCTACAATGAGCAGTTCTTC	CASSLWTSGSYNEQFF
TRBV4-2	TRBJ1-2	.	.	TGTGCCAGCAGCCAAGTTATCTCAGAATACACCTATGGCTACACCTTC	CASSQVISEYTYGYTF
TRBV10-3	TRBJ1-1	.	.	TGTGCCATCAGTGAGTCGGGGATCGAGGGCACTGAAGCTTTCTTT	CAISESGIEGTEAFF
TRBV9	TRBJ2-1	.	TRBD2	TGTGCCAGCAGCGTAATAGCGGGAGCCCGCAATGAGCAGTTCTTC	CASSVIAGARNEQFF
TRBV5-4	TRBJ2-7	.	.	TGTGCCAGCAGCTTGTCAGTAGCCGACTACGAGCAGTACTTC	CASSLSVADYEQYF
TRBV19	TRBJ2-7	.	.	TGTGCCAGTAGTAGCGCCGGGCAGGGTGGCTACGAGCAGTACTTC	CASSSAGQGGYEQYF
TRBV5-4	TRBJ1-3	.	TRBD1	TGTGCCAGCAGCCCCGACAGGGGGCCAGGAAACACCATATATTTT	CASSPDRGPGNTIYF
TRBV19	TRBJ2-7	.	.	TGTGCCAGTAGTGCTGGGGGTTCCTACGAGCAGTACTTC	CASSAGGSYEQYF
TRBV27	TRBJ2-7	.	.	TGTGCCAGCAGTCTCGTCCAGGGCGTCCACGAGCAGTACTTC	CASSLVQGVHEQYF
TRBV11-2	TRBJ2-1	.	.	TGTGCCAGCAGCTCCTCAGGGTTCGTTGAGCAGTTCTTC	CASSSSGFVEQFF
TRBV13	TRBJ2-3	.	.	TGTGCCAGCAGCCCTACTGACTTCCTGTCGCGATCATCCACAGATACGCAGTATTTT	CASSPTDFLSRSSTDTQYF
TRBV5-6	TRBJ2-7	.	.	TGTGCCAGCAGCTTCGGGACAAACTACGAGCAGTACTTC	CASSFGTNYEQYF
TRBV19	TRBJ1-2	.	TRBD1	TGTGCCAGTAGTATCGGACAGGGAAAGAATGGCTACACCTTC	CASSIGQGKNGYTF
TRBV10-2	TRBJ1-4	.	.	TGCGCCAGCAGTGAGTCGGGGGGCCAGACTAATGAAAAACTGTTTTTT	CASSESGGQTNEKLFF
TRBV27	TRBJ2-7	.	.	TGTGCCAGCAGTTTCGCAGGGGCCTCCTACGAGCAGTACTTC	CASSFAGASYEQYF
TRBV4-1	TRBJ1-2	.	.	TGCGCCAGCAGCCAGACAAGGGACTTTAGCTATGGCTACACCTTC	CASSQTRDFSYGYTF
TRBV19	TRBJ2-7	.	TRBD1	TGTGCCACCGAGGACAGGGTCTCCTACGAGCAGTACTTC	CATEDRVSYEQYF
TRBV5-6	TRBJ2-2	.	.	TGTGCCAGCAGCAAAGGGAGGAACACCGGGGAGCTGTTTTTT	CASSKGRNTGELFF
TRBV9	TRBJ2-7	.	TRBD1	TGTGCCAGCAGCGTAGGAGGGACAGGGGGCTACGAGCAGTACTTC	CASSVGGTGGYEQYF
TRBV7-9	TRBJ2-3	.	TRBD2	TGTGCCAGCAGCTCGGGACTAGCGGAGGGGGATACGCAGTATTTT	CASSSGLAEGDTQYF
TRBV6-6	TRBJ1-1	.	.	TGTGCCAGCAGTCTTGGTACTGAAGCTTTCTTT	CASSLGTEAFF
TRBV9	TRBJ2-7	once	TRBD1	TGTGCCAGCAGCGCTGGACAGGGTTTTTACGAGCAGTACTTC	CASSAGQGFYEQYF
TRBV18	TRBJ2-7	.	TRBD1	TGTGCCAGCTCACTTGGGACAGGGGGCTACGAGCAGTACTTC	CASSLGTGGYEQYF
TRBV4-1	TRBJ1-6	.	.	TGCGCCAGCAGCCAAGAGGTTCGCTCACCCCTCCACTTT	CASSQEVRSPLHF
TRBV5-1	TRBJ2-7	.	.	TGCGCCAGCAGTCCCGGGTCGGGATACGAGCAGTACTTC	CASSPGSGYEQYF
TRBV21-1	TRBJ2-6	.	.	TGTGCCAGCCCCCTTTCTTGGGTGTCTGGGGCCAACGTCCTGACTTTC	CASPLSWVSGANVLTF
TRBV27	TRBJ2-5	.	.	TGTGCCAGCAGTGCCATAGCGGCCTCATTCTCAGAGACCCAGTACTTC	CASSAIAASFSETQYF
TRBV10-3	TRBJ1-4	.	TRBD1	TGTGCCATCAGCAATCCCGGGACAGGGCCGCCTGCGGGTAATGAAAAACTGTTTTTT	CAISNPGTGPPAGNEKLFF
TRBV19	TRBJ2-7	.	TRBD2	TGTGCCAGTAGTATACTAGCGGGAGAAACTTACGAGCAGTACTTC	CASSILAGETYEQYF
TRBV7-9	TRBJ2-5	.	TRBD2	TGTGCCAGCAGCTTTGGGGGGGGAGAGACCCAGTACTTC	CASSFGGGETQYF
TRBV10-3	TRBJ2-5	.	.	TGTGCCACTAGGGACCCAGGGGAAACGGAGACCCAGTACTTC	CATRDPGETETQYF
TRBV29-1	TRBJ1-3	.	.	TGCAGCGTTGAAGATCAGGGGCCTGGAAACACCATATATTTT	CSVEDQGPGNTIYF
TRBV6-5	TRBJ1-1	.	.	TGTGCCAGCAGTTTAACAGAGGGGAACACTGAAGCTTTCTTT	CASSLTEGNTEAFF
TRBV4-1	TRBJ2-7	once	.	TGCGCCAGCAGCGGGGGTCGCTGGGAGCAGTACTTC	CASSGGRWEQYF
TRBV27	TRBJ2-7	once	TRBD1	TGTGCCAGCAGTGGGACAGGGGGAATTTCGGACGAGCAGTACTTC	CASSGTGGISDEQYF
TRBV19	TRBJ1-1	.	.	TGTGCCAGTAGTTACGCGGATTACACTGAAGCTTTCTTT	CASSYADYTEAFF